At least ten counts were recorded for the clone carrying this TCR beta chain. The V segment lost 6 bases and the J segment 7 bases; nucleotides outside the gene matches: 16. Germline assignment: CDR1 MNHEY and CDR2 SVGEGT. CDR3 length: 17 amino acids. TCRdb passed the 5' RACE reads through MiXCR, listing each CDR3 protein once. The data contain 35,000 to 45,000 distinct CDR3 sequences, more than 8% of them singletons. The data were obtained in a study of early T cells in non-severe SARS-CoV-2 infection. V usage is TRBV6-2 or TRBV6-3 and J usage is TRBJ2-1; 9 bases agree with TRBD2. The source is an adult who was a healthcare worker with PCR-confirmed SARS-CoV-2 infection or an uninfected control (not recorded which). The sequenced sample was whole blood. CDR3 sequence reads: CASSLRGSAGGTNEQFF. The CDR3 DNA reads as TGTGCCAGCAGCCTCCGAGGTAGCGCGGGGGGGACGAATGAGCAGTTCTTC.